Described below is a single T cell receptor beta chain sequence and its context. Antigen unknown. Per donor there was one draw, yielding a blood sample of roughly 2.6 ml. RNA in its total form was extracted from whole blood, and T cells were not sorted. The data were obtained in a study of monozygotic twins with inflammatory bowel disease. Study-wide results and caveats: For IBD patients, clonotypes shared with others were fewer than for healthy twins, especially with disease activity.

Germline V CDR1 and CDR2: SGHNT, YYREEE (reference sequence). The CDR3 loop spans 14 amino acids. Using the 5' RACE reads, TCRdb records one entry per CDR3 protein without DNA. In all, the sample yields a few hundred thousand distinct CDR3 sequences. This chain uses TRBV5-4 with TRBJ1-2. This clonotype originated in a human donor with ulcerative colitis or Crohn's disease, or a healthy co-twin of an affected twin (not recorded which). Sequencing input: blood. The CDR3 region is CASSSGTASYGYTF.